One and the same sample provided the 10 T cell receptor beta chains below, sequenced in a study of identical twins. TCRdb reprocessed the 5' RACE reads via MiXCR and lists one record per CDR3 protein. The repertoire holds 500,000 to 600,000 distinct CDR3 sequences, with 20% to 25% as singletons. Separately, the same data were catalogued under a study of T cells expressing NK-cell markers.

Sequenced material: CD4+ T cells sorted from blood. These TCRs come from a woman between 18 and 29 years old in good health.

The genes are TRBV12-3 or TRBV12-4 and TRBJ1-1, with 10 bases matching TRBD1. The CDR3 covers 14 residues. Trimming took 6 bases from V and 4 from J; bases not matched to a gene: 5. DNA of the CDR3: TGTGCCAGCAGCGACCGGGACAGGGGCACTGAAGCTTTCTTT. This gives the protein CASSDRDRGTEAFF.

The chain couples TRBV3-1 to TRBJ2-7, with D possibly being TRBD1 or TRBD2 (5 bases each). CDR3 size: 13 residues. CDR1 LGHDT and CDR2 YNNKEL come from the germline V gene (reference sequence). V was shortened by 3 bases and J by 6 bases, with 12 bases between the two germline ends. CDR3 bases: TGTGCCAGCAGCCAGGGGACGAGAGCCGAGCAGTACTTC. Encoded protein: CASSQGTRAEQYF.

This clonotype was seen a handful of times. The rearrangement links TRBV20-1 to TRBJ2-5; D is possibly TRBD1 (5 bases). Germline V gene data show CDR1 as DFQATT and CDR2 as SNEGSKA (reference sequence). V lost 6 bases and J lost 5, with 19 bases in between. The CDR3 has 14 residues. CDR3 loop: CSALWKVAGETQYF. The DNA for the CDR3 is TGCAGTGCCTTATGGAAGGTTGCAGGGGAGACCCAGTACTTC.

This clonotype was seen only a few times. V gene TRBV9 combines with J gene TRBJ2-7; D is uncertain. This CDR3 is built from 15 residues. V lost 4 bases to trimming and J lost 1 base, with 15 bases between them. The V gene's germline CDR1 is SGDLS and CDR2 YYNGEE. CDR3 nucleotides: TGTGCCAGCAGCACTCGGAGTGTTGGTTCCTACGAGCAGTACTTC. Protein product: CASSTRSVGSYEQYF. Full variable domain (rest looked up from reference TRBV9 and TRBJ2-7): DSGVTQTPKHLITATGQRVTLRCSPRSGDLSVYWYQQSLDQGLQFLIQYYNGEERAKGNILERFSAQQFPDLHSELNLSSLELGDSALYFCASSTRSVGSYEQYFGPGTRLTVT.

The J gene is TRBJ2-6, the V gene TRBV11-2; tentatively, D is TRBD1 (6 bases). CDR1 SGHAT and CDR2 FQNNGV come from the germline V gene. The CDR3 consists of 18 residues. Trimming took off 5 bases at V and 4 bases at J, with 21 bases between the two ends. In nucleotides, the CDR3 is TGTGCCAGCAGCCCCCAGGGACAAAGCGGTGGAGGGGCCAACGTCCTGACTTTC. Translation: CASSPQGQSGGGANVLTF.

The chain links TRBV6-1 to TRBJ2-7; 8 nucleotides line up with TRBD1. Germline V lookup: CDR1 MNHNS, CDR2 SASEGT. This CDR3 comprises 13 residues. Trimming removed 7 bases from V and 3 bases from J; junction bases left unmatched: 5. This CDR3 reads CASTYTGGYEQYF. As DNA, the CDR3 is TGTGCCAGCACCTACACAGGGGGCTACGAGCAGTACTTC.

This clonotype was observed a few times. The chain joins TRBV20-1 to TRBJ2-3; TRBD2 matches 8 bases. The germline CDR1 and CDR2 sequences are DFQATT and SNEGSKA (reference sequence). Trimming removed 0 bases from V and 1 base from J; junction bases left unmatched: 9. CDR3 length equals 17 residues. CDR3 sequence reads: CSARDPPRAGGTDTQYF. As DNA, the CDR3 is TGCAGTGCTAGAGATCCGCCTAGAGCGGGAGGCACAGATACGCAGTATTTT.

This chain's CDR3 is CASRATSGGTSGANVLTF. The CDR3 DNA reads as TGTGCCAGCAGGGCGACTAGCGGGGGGACCTCTGGGGCCAACGTCCTGACTTTC. The rearrangement joins TRBV6-1 to TRBJ2-6, with TRBD2 matching 13 bases. This CDR3 has 18 amino acids. With V trimmed by 6 bases and J by 0 bases, 5 bases remained unmatched. Germline CDR1 and CDR2: MNHNS and SASEGT.

This clonotype came up many times. This rearrangement joins TRBV20-1 to TRBJ1-6; perhaps TRBD1 as D (6 bases). Germline values: CDR1 DFQATT, CDR2 SNEGSKA (reference sequence). V was pared by 0 bases and J by 9 bases, with 15 bases between. There are 15 residues in the CDR3. Here the CDR3 reads CSARDHQQGSSPLHF. CDR3 nucleotides: TGCAGTGCTAGAGATCATCAGCAGGGGTCTTCACCCCTCCACTTT.

The chain recombines TRBV29-1 with TRBJ1-5, with TRBD1 matching 7 bases. Per the germline V gene, CDR1 is SQVTM and CDR2 is ANQGSEA. The CDR3 covers 13 residues. Germline trimming cut 6 bases from V and 6 bases from J; bases unmatched to any gene: 8. The DNA of the CDR3 is TGCAGCGTCCTGACAGGGCAGGGTCAGCCCCAGCATTTT. Protein: CSVLTGQGQPQHF.